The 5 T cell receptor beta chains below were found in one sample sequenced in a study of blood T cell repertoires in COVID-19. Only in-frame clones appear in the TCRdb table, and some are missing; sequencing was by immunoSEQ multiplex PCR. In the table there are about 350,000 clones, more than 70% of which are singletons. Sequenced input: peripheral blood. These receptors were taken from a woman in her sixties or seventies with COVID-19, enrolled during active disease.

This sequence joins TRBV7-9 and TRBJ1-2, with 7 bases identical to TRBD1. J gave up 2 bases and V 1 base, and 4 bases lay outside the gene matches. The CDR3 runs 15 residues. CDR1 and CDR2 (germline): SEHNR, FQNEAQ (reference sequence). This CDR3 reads CASSLGQGINYGYTF. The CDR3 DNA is TGTGCCAGCAGCTTAGGACAGGGTATCAACTATGGCTACACCTTC.

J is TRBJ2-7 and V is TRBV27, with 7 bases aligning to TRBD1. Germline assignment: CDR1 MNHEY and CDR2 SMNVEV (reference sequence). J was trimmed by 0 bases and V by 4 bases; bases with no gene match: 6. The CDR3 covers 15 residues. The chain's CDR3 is CASSSLGTDSYEQYF. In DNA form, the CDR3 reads TGTGCCAGCAGTTCCCTTGGGACAGACTCCTACGAGCAGTACTTC.

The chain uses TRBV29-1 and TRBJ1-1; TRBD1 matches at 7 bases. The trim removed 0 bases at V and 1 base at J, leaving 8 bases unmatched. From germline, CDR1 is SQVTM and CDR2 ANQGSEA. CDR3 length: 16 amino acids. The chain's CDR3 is CSVEDRRGHENTEAFF. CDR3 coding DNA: TGCAGCGTTGAAGACCGGAGGGGGCACGAGAACACTGAAGCTTTCTTT.

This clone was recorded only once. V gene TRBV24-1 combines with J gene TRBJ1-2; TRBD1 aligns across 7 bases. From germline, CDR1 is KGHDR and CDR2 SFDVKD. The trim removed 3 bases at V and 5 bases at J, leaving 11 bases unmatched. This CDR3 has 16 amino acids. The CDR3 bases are TGTGCCACCAGTGATCCTAGTACAGGGGAACAATATGGCTACACCTTC. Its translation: CATSDPSTGEQYGYTF.

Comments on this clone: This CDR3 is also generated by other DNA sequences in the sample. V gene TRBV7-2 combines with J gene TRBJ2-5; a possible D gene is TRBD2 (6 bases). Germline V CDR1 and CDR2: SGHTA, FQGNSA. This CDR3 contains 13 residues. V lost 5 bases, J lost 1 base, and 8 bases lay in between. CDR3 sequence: CASSRGAQETQYF. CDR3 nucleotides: TGTGCCAGCAGCCGCGGGGCCCAAGAGACCCAGTACTTC.